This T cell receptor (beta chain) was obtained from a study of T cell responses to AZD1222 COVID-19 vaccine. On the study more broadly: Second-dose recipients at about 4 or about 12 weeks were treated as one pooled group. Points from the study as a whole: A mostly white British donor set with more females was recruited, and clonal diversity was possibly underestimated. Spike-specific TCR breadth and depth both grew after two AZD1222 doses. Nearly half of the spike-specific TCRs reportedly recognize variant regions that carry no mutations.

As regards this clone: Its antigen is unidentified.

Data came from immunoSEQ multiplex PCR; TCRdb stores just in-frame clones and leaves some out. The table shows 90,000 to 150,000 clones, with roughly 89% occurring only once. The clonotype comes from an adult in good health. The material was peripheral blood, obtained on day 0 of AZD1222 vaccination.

This CDR3 reads CASSPDVVRINTIYF. The CDR3 bases are TGTGCCAGCAGCCCCGACGTAGTCAGGATCAACACCATATATTTT. The chain couples TRBV7-6 to TRBJ1-3; D not resolved. The V gene lost 5 bases and the J gene lost 7 bases, with 18 bases spanning the gap. The CDR3 loop spans 15 amino acids. Germline lookup yields CDR1 SGHVS and CDR2 FNYEAQ.